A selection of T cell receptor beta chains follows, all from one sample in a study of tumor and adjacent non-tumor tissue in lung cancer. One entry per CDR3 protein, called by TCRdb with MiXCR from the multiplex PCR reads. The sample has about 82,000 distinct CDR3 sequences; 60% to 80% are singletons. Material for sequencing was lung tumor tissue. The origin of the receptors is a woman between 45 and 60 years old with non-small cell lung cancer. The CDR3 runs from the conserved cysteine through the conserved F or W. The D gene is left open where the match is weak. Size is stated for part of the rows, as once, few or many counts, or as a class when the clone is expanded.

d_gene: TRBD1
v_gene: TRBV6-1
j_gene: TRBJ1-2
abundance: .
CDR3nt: TGTGTCAGCACGCTAGGGCAGGGGGCCGGCTATGGCTACACCTTC
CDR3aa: CVSTLGQGAGYGYTF

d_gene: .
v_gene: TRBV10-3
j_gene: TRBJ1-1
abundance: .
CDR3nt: TGTGCCATCAATGACAGTGTACGGGCTGAAGCTTTCTTT
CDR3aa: CAINDSVRAEAFF

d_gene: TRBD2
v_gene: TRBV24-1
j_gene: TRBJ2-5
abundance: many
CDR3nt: TGTGCCACCAGTGACCCTACTCCTAAACTAGCGGGGGCCGGAGAGACCCAGTACTTC
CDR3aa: CATSDPTPKLAGAGETQYF

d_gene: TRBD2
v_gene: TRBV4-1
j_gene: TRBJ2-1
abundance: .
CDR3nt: TGCGCCAGCAGCCAAGATGGGGGGACTAGCCTTTACATTGAGCAGTTCTTC
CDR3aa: CASSQDGGTSLYIEQFF

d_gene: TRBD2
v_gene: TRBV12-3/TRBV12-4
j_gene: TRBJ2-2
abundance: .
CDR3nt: TGTGCCAGCAGAGGACTAGCGGGAAGGTCAGGAGTCACCGGGGGGCTGTTTTTT
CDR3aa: CASRGLAGRSGVTGGLFF

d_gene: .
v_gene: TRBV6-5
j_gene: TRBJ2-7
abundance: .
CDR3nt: TGTGCCAGCAGTCTATACGACAGCTCCTACAAACAGTACTTC
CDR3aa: CASSLYDSSYKQYF

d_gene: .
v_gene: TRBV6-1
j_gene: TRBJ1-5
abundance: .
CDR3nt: TGTGCCAGCAGTGACAGGGACATATACGATCAGTCCAAGCATTTT
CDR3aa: CASSDRDIYDQSKHF

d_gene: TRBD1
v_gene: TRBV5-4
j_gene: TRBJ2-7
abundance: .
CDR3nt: TGTGCCTGCAGCATGGGACAGACCTACGAGCAATACTTC
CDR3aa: CACSMGQTYEQYF

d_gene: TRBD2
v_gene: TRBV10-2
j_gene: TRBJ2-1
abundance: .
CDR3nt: TGCGCCAGTAGTGAGTTCCGGGGCGTACTAGCGGGTGGGGGTGAGCAGTTCTTC
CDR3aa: CASSEFRGVLAGGGEQFF

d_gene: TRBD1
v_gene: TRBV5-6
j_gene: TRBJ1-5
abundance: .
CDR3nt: TGTGTCAGCAGTGCCGGGACAGTTAATCAGCCCCAGCATTTT
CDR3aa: CVSSAGTVNQPQHF

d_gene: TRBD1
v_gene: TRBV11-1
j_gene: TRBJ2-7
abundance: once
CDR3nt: TGTGCCAGCAGCAGGACAGGAGCGGACTCCTACGAGCAGTACTTC
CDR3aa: CASSRTGADSYEQYF

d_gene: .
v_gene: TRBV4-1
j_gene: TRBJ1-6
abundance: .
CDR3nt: TGCGCCAGCAGGCCCCGGGACGGTTATAATTCACCCCTCCATTTT
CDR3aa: CASRPRDGYNSPLHF

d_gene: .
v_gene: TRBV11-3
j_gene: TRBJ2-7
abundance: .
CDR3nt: TGTGCCAGCACCCTAGGCTATTCATCGGCTGAGCAGTACTTC
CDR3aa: CASTLGYSSAEQYF

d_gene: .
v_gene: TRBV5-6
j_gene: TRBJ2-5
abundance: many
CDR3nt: TGTGCCAGCAGCTTGGGCCCCCCGGGACTGGGAACAGAGACCCAGTACTTC
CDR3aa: CASSLGPPGLGTETQYF

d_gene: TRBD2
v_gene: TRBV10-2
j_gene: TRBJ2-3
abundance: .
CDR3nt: TGTGCCACTAAGACTAGCGGGAGTAGCGATACGCAGTATTTT
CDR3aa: CATKTSGSSDTQYF

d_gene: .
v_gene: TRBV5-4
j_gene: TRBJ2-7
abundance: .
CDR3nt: TGTACCAGCTGCTGGACAGCGCTTGGTGACCAGTACTTC
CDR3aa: CTSCWTALGDQYF

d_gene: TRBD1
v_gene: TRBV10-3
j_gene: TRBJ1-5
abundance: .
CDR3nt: TGTGCCATCAGTGACTCGACAGGGTTGGGCAATCAGCCCCACCATTTT
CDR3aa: CAISDSTGLGNQPHHF

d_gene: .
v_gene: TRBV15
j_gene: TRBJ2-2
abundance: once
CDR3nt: TGTGCCACCAGCAGAGGGGACACAACCACCGGGGAGCTGTTTTTT
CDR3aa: CATSRGDTTTGELFF

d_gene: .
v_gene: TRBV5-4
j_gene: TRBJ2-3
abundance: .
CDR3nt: TGTGCCAGCGGTAGCGGCAGCACAGATACGCAGGATTTT
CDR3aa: CASGSGSTDTQDF

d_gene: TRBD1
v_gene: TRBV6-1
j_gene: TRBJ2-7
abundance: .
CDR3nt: TGTGTCAGTCCCCAAGCTCAGGGGGACGAGCAGTATTTC
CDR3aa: CVSPQAQGDEQYF

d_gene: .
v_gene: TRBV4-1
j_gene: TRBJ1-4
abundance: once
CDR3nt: TGCGCCAGCAGCCAAGAACATGGTGCAACTAATGAAAAACTGTTTTTT
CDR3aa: CASSQEHGATNEKLFF

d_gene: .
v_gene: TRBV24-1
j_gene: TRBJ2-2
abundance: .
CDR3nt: TGTGCCATCAGTGATCTGCCCCCGGCGAACACCGGGGAGCTGTTTTTT
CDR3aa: CAISDLPPANTGELFF

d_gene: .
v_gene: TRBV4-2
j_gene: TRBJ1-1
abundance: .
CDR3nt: TGTACCAGCAGCCAAGACTACACTTTTGGGGAAGCTTTCTTT
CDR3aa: CTSSQDYTFGEAFF

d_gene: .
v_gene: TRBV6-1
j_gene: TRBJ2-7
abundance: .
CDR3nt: TGTGCCAGCTTATCCAGGTCCTCAAGGAACGAGCAGTACTTC
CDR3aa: CASLSRSSRNEQYF

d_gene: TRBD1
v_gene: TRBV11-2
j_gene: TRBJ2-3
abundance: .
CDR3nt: TGTGCCAGTAACTTTGGGACAGGACGCACAGATACGCAGTGTTTT
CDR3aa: CASNFGTGRTDTQCF

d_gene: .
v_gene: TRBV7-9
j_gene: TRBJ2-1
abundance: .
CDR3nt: TGTGCCAGCAGCCTGGAAAATGAGCAGTTCTTC
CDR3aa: CASSLENEQFF

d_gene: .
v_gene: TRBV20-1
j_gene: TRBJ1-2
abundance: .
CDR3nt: TGCCGTGCTAGTTCGCTGGGGATGTTCAATGGTTACACCTTC
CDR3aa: CRASSLGMFNGYTF